The 27 T cell receptor beta chains given below trace back to one sample, sequenced in a study of blood T cell repertoires in COVID-19. TCRdb keeps only in-frame clones here, not all; method: immunoSEQ multiplex PCR. The sample has about 170,000 clones; over 70% are singletons. The sequenced material came from peripheral blood. The receptors were sampled from a woman in her 70s who had recovered from COVID-19.

The genes are TRBV4-2 and TRBJ1-2; D possibly corresponds to TRBD1 (5 bases). Trimming cost V 3 bases and J 4 bases, with 9 bases left between them. The CDR3 length is 13 residues. Germline V gene data show CDR1 as LGHNA and CDR2 as YNFKEQ. The CDR3 nucleotides read TGTGCCAGCAGCCAGGACACTTCCTATGGCTACACCTTC. It yields the protein CASSQDTSYGYTF.

The chain carries TRBV7-8 and TRBJ2-3, with 10 positions matching TRBD2. The V segment lost 5 bases and the J segment 6 bases; nucleotides outside the gene matches: 14. This CDR3 contains 17 residues. CDR1 SGHVS and CDR2 FQNEAQ come from the germline V gene. The CDR3 protein is CASSPRPPGLAPDTQYF. The CDR3, as DNA: TGTGCCAGCAGCCCACGGCCGCCGGGACTAGCGCCGGATACGCAGTATTTT.

The CDR3 DNA is TGCGCCAGCAGCCCCTGGACAGAGTACAATGAGCAGTTCTTC. It encodes CASSPWTEYNEQFF. The V and J genes are TRBV5-1 and TRBJ2-1; D is possibly TRBD1 (6 bases). V dropped 4 bases and J dropped 4 bases, with 12 bases sitting between them. Germline lookup yields CDR1 SGHRS and CDR2 YFSETQ. The CDR3 is 14 amino acids.

V usage is TRBV7-9 and J usage is TRBJ1-1, with 7 positions matching TRBD1. V shed 5 bases, J shed 0 bases, and the junction held 6 bases outside the gene matches. The CDR3 is 15 residues long. Germline loops: CDR1 SEHNR, CDR2 FQNEAQ (reference sequence). CDR3 in DNA: TGTGCCAGCAGCCACCGGGACAGCCTGAACACTGAAGCTTTCTTT. Its translation is CASSHRDSLNTEAFF. The whole variable domain, filled in from reference TRBV7-9 and TRBJ1-1, reads DTGVSQNPRHKITKRGQNVTFRCDPISEHNRLYWYRQTLGQGPEFLTYFQNEAQLEKSRLLSDRFSAERPKGSFSTLEIQRTEQGDSAMYLCASSHRDSLNTEAFFGQGTRLTVV.

The rearrangement uses TRBV5-5 and TRBJ1-1, with no clear D. The length of the CDR3 is 12 residues. Trimming took 1 base from V and 7 from J, leaving 8 bases between them. CDR1 and CDR2 (germline): SGHKS, YYEKEE (reference sequence). CDR3 nucleotides: TGTGCCAGCAGCTTGTTACGGGGTGAAGCTTTCTTT. It is translated as CASSLLRGEAFF.

The table lists this clone with a count of one. CDR3 DNA sequence: TGTGCCAGCAGCCCAAGACCGGTCGGGGGTCATGAAAAACTGTTTTTT. Translated: CASSPRPVGGHEKLFF. The chain employs TRBV7-2 and TRBJ1-4; tentative D call: TRBD1 (5 bases). Germline-derived CDR1 and CDR2 are SGHTA and FQGNSA. This CDR3 comprises 16 residues. Trimming left V 5 bases short and J 6 bases short, with 19 bases between.

This sequence joins TRBV5-1 and TRBJ2-5, with D perhaps TRBD2 (5 bases). The CDR3 totals 13 residues. The V gene's germline CDR1 is SGHRS and CDR2 YFSETQ. The germline V and J ends were trimmed by 4 bases and 2 bases, with 9 bases remaining between them. The CDR3 protein is CASSTPGQETQYF. The CDR3 DNA reads as TGCGCCAGCAGCACCCCGGGGCAAGAGACCCAGTACTTC.

This chain connects TRBV4-3 to TRBJ2-1, with TRBD1 as a possible D gene (5 bases). Trimming removed 1 base from V and 7 bases from J, with 11 bases in between. CDR3 size: 14 residues. Germline lookup yields CDR1 LGHNA and CDR2 YSLEER. The CDR3: CASSQGWGQNEQFF. The CDR3 DNA reads as TGCGCCAGCAGCCAAGGGTGGGGCCAGAATGAGCAGTTCTTC.

V usage is TRBV7-2 and J usage is TRBJ1-3; weak D call: TRBD1 (5 bases). Per germline, CDR1 SGHTA and CDR2 FQGNSA. The CDR3 is 16 residues long. V lost 2 bases and J lost 0, with 11 bases in between. The CDR3 nucleotides are TGTGCCAGCAGCTTACGCGCAGGGCGCTCTGGAAACACCATATATTTT. Translated: CASSLRAGRSGNTIYF. Variable domain in full (rest from reference TRBV7-2 and TRBJ1-3): GAGVSQSPSNKVTEKGKDVELRCDPISGHTALYWYRQSLGQGLEFLIYFQGNSAPDKSGLPSDRFSAERTGGSVSTLTIQRTQQEDSAVYLCASSLRAGRSGNTIYFGEGSWLTVV.

V gene TRBV27 combines with J gene TRBJ1-2, with a tentative D call TRBD1 (5 bases). Trimming cost V 2 bases and J 4 bases, with 20 bases left between them. This CDR3 contains 17 residues. Germline V lookup: CDR1 MNHEY, CDR2 SMNVEV (reference sequence). This CDR3 is CASSLNGRGPAGYGYTF. The CDR3 DNA follows: TGTGCCAGCAGTTTAAACGGGCGGGGCCCGGCCGGCTATGGCTACACCTTC.

This clone has just one count. The chain recombines TRBV10-3 with TRBJ1-2; TRBD1 agrees at 10 bases. The J segment lost 8 bases and the V segment lost 6 bases, leaving 6 bases of the junction unmatched. The CDR3 is 13 residues long. From germline, CDR1 is ENHRY and CDR2 SYGVKD. The CDR3 nucleotides are TGTGCCATCAGAGCGGACAGGGGGACGGGCTACACCTTC. Translation gives CAIRADRGTGYTF.

The chain recombines TRBV5-1 with TRBJ1-1; perhaps TRBD1 as D (5 bases). CDR3 length: 16 residues. Germline V CDR1 and CDR2: SGHRS, YFSETQ. The V gene lost 4 bases and the J gene lost 0 bases, with 16 bases spanning the gap. Here the CDR3 DNA reads TGCGCCAGCAGCAAACTTCAGGGATTAATGAACACTGAAGCTTTCTTT. Translating gives CASSKLQGLMNTEAFF.

The CDR3 nucleotides are TGTGCCAGTAGTACGTACAGGGGGGGCTACAATGAGCAGTTCTTC. Translation gives CASSTYRGGYNEQFF. V gene TRBV19 combines with J gene TRBJ2-1, with D tentatively TRBD1 (8 bases). V was cut by 4 bases and J by 3 bases, with 13 bases left in between. CDR1 LNHDA and CDR2 SQIVND come from the germline V gene (reference sequence). This CDR3 has 15 residues. The whole variable domain, remainder taken from reference TRBV19 and TRBJ2-1, is DGGITQSPKYLFRKEGQNVTLSCEQNLNHDAMYWYRQDPGQGLRLIYYSQIVNDFQKGDIAEGYSVSREKKESFPLTVTSAQKNPTAFYLCASSTYRGGYNEQFFGPGTRLTVL.

This chain connects TRBV15 to TRBJ1-2; TRBD1 matches 8 bases. Germline V CDR1 and CDR2: LNHNV, YYDKDF (reference sequence). V lost 0 bases to trimming and J lost 7 bases; unmatched junction nucleotides: 1. The length of the CDR3 is 13 residues. DNA of the CDR3: TGTGCCACCAGCAGAGACAGGGGGCCTGGCTACACCTTC. Amino acids: CATSRDRGPGYTF.

Here the CDR3 reads CASSPGTGTLYGYTF. For the CDR3, the DNA is TGTGCCAGCAGCCCCGGGACAGGGACCCTCTATGGCTACACCTTC. This chain connects TRBV14 to TRBJ1-2; 9 nucleotides line up with TRBD1. Trimming removed 4 bases from V and 4 bases from J; junction bases left unmatched: 7. CDR3 size: 15 residues. The germline V gene has CDR1 SGHDN and CDR2 FVKESK.

The chain recombines TRBV5-8 with TRBJ2-3; 9 bases are a match to TRBD1. V lost 4 bases and J lost 3; bases outside the gene matches: 6. This CDR3 comprises 15 residues. Germline V lookup: CDR1 SGHTS, CDR2 YDEGEE. CDR3 DNA: TGTGCCAGCAGCAGGACAGGGGTGCCGACAGATACGCAGTATTTT. This codes for CASSRTGVPTDTQYF.

Details on this clone: Germline and junction disagree at one end, which may indicate a read error. The genes are TRBV13 and TRBJ1-2; TRBD1 aligns across 9 bases. The CDR3 is made up of 18 amino acids. Germline lookup yields CDR1 PRHDT and CDR2 FYEKMQ (reference sequence). In DNA form, the CDR3 reads TGTGCCAGCAGCCTAGGGGAACAGGGGGCGCGGGATAACTATGGCTACACCTTC. Its translation: CASSLGEQGARDNYGYTF. Full variable domain (remainder filled in from reference TRBV13 and TRBJ1-2): AAGVIQSPRHLIKEKRETATLKCYPIPRHDTVYWYQQGPGQDPQFLISFYEKMQSDKGSIPDRFSAQQFSDYHSELNMSSLELGDSALYFCASSLGEQGARDNYGYTFGSGTRLTVV.

This chain uses TRBV9 with TRBJ2-5; no definite D call. The CDR3 has 15 amino acids. Germline V gene lookup returns CDR1 SGDLS and CDR2 YYNGEE. Trimming took off 3 bases at V and 6 bases at J, with 18 bases between the two ends. In DNA form, the CDR3 reads TGTGCCAGCAGCGGGCCCGTGGCAGGCAAGAAGACCCAGTACTTC. It yields the protein CASSGPVAGKKTQYF.

The chain recombines TRBV5-8 with TRBJ2-1; no definite D call. The CDR3 is 13 amino acids. Trimming took off 4 bases at V and 10 bases at J, with 15 bases between the two ends. Per the germline V gene, CDR1 is SGHTS and CDR2 is YDEGEE. CDR3 sequence reads: CASSTGGFLEQFF. CDR3 nucleotide sequence: TGTGCCAGCAGCACGGGTGGGTTTTTGGAGCAGTTCTTC.

This rearrangement joins TRBV7-8 to TRBJ1-1; D is undetermined. Germline V gene data show CDR1 as SGHVS and CDR2 as FQNEAQ. Trimming cost V 0 bases and J 1 base, with 6 bases left between them. The length of the CDR3 is 14 residues. CDR3 protein: CASSLAGPNTEAFF. Written as DNA, the CDR3 is TGTGCCAGCAGCTTAGCTGGCCCGAACACTGAAGCTTTCTTT.

This chain joins TRBV30 and TRBJ1-2; TRBD1 matches 9 bases. The germline V gene has CDR1 GTSNPN and CDR2 SVGIG (reference sequence). CDR3 size: 17 residues. With V trimmed by 2 bases and J by 5 bases, 15 bases remained unmatched. CDR3 protein: CAWSSAVNRGRLYGYTF. The CDR3 DNA sequence: TGTGCCTGGAGTTCCGCCGTGAACAGGGGGCGCCTATATGGCTACACCTTC.

The genes are TRBV5-4 and TRBJ2-3; TRBD2 might be the D (7 bases). The CDR3 totals 15 residues. Germline V gives CDR1 SGHNT, CDR2 YYREEE (reference sequence). V was shortened by 0 bases and J by 7 bases, with 15 bases between the two germline ends. CDR3 loop: CASSLVRGAVNTQYF. In DNA form, the CDR3 reads TGTGCCAGCAGCTTGGTCCGGGGGGCGGTTAATACGCAGTATTTT.

As DNA, the CDR3 is TGTGCCAGCAGCAAACGCCCGGGGCGGGGGCCCCTCCTGGAGCAGTTCTTC. As protein: CASSKRPGRGPLLEQFF. The chain links TRBV21-1 to TRBJ2-1; the listed D gene, TRBD2, was not tested against the DNA. TRBV21-1 is shown as a pseudogene. The CDR3 extends over 17 amino acids.

This rearrangement joins TRBV12-3 or TRBV12-4 to TRBJ1-2, with D perhaps TRBD1 (5 bases). The CDR3 is 13 amino acids. Between the trimmed V and J ends, which lost 2 bases and 6 bases, there was a span of 10 bases. The CDR3 here is CASSLWGEDGYTF. In DNA form, the CDR3 reads TGTGCCAGCAGTTTATGGGGGGAGGATGGCTACACCTTC.

The CDR3 protein is CASSFQGWDEQFF. For the CDR3, the DNA is TGTGCCAGCAGTTTCCAGGGGTGGGATGAGCAGTTCTTC. The rearrangement links TRBV12-3 or TRBV12-4 to TRBJ2-1, with D possibly being TRBD1 (6 bases). Trimming took off 3 bases at V and 8 bases at J, with 11 bases between the two ends. CDR3 length equals 13 residues.

This chain links TRBV29-1 with TRBJ1-1; D might be TRBD1 (5 bases). The CDR3 has 13 amino acids. CDR1 is SQVTM and CDR2 is ANQGSEA in the germline V gene. The V end was cut by 7 bases, the J end by 1 base, with 13 bases between. The CDR3 DNA reads TGCAGCGGCGGGCGGGGCTCGAACACTGAAGCTTTCTTT. This sequence encodes CSGGRGSNTEAFF.

This sequence joins TRBV4-2 and TRBJ2-7; 10 bases agree with TRBD2. This CDR3 region has 14 residues. CDR1 and CDR2 (germline): LGHNA, YNFKEQ. Trimming took 1 base from V and 6 from J; bases not matched to a gene: 3. The CDR3 spells CASSQVEREGEQYF. The DNA for the CDR3 is TGTGCCAGCAGCCAAGTTGAGCGGGAGGGCGAGCAGTACTTC.